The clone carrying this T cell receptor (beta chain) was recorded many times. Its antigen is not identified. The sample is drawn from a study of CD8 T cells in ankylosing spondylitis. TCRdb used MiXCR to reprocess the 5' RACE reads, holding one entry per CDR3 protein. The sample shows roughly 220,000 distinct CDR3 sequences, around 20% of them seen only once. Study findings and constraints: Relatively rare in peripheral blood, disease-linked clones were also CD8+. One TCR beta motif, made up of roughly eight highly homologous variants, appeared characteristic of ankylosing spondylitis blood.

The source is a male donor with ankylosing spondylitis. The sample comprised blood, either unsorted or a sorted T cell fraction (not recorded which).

This chain's CDR3 is CASSLALQGEAFF. The CDR3 bases are TGTGCCAGCAGCTTAGCCCTACAGGGTGAGGCTTTCTTT. V gene TRBV11-2 combines with J gene TRBJ1-1, with D possibly being TRBD1 (6 bases). V lost 1 base to trimming and J lost 11 bases, with 14 bases between them. The CDR3 extends over 13 amino acids. Per the germline V gene, CDR1 is SGHAT and CDR2 is FQNNGV.